This T cell receptor beta chain was sequenced for a study of breast tumors, draining lymph nodes, adjacent tissues. Study observations and caveats: That most tumor T cells come from lymph nodes remained unproven. Tumors had less TCR diversity than lymph nodes, more than nontumor tissue. Compared with basal-like, luminal-like tumors shared significantly more repertoire with nontumor tissue.

This clonotype has ten or more counts. The antigen remains unidentified. TCRdb ran MiXCR on the multiplex PCR reads and lists one entry per CDR3 protein. The table has fewer than 80,000 distinct CDR3 sequences, 40% to 45% seen once. The V end was cut by 6 bases, the J end by 7 bases, with 13 bases between. The germline V gene has CDR1 MNHEY and CDR2 SVGEGT. There are 13 residues in the CDR3. The chain combines TRBV6-2 or TRBV6-3 with TRBJ2-1; possible D gene TRBD2, 6 bases. Input material: breast tumor tissue. This receptor was obtained from a female donor with breast cancer. Some clones in this sample may be carry-over from other donors' samples. CDR3 sequence: CASSPREKNEQFF. In DNA form, the CDR3 reads TGTGCCAGCAGCCCCCGGGAGAAGAATGAGCAGTTCTTC.